The clone carrying this T cell receptor (beta chain) occurred many times. This record belongs to a study of T-cell reconstitution after alpha-beta-depleted transplantation in children. The V end lost 3 bases, the J end lost 10 bases, and 10 bases lay between the germline ends. Germline assignment: CDR1 SQVTM and CDR2 ANQGSEA. The CDR3 sequence is 11 residues long. It was with unique molecular identifiers that the TCRbeta library was prepared. TCRdb re-analysed the PCR reads in MiXCR, keeping a single row per CDR3 protein. Found here are some 600,000 distinct CDR3 sequences, roughly 17% of them singletons; the top ten hold approximately 1%.

The chain recombines TRBV29-1 with TRBJ2-1; D call uncertain. Sequencing was performed on PBMCs from the stem cell graft donor, taken from the stem cell graft. This sequence originates from a human donor who donated a stem cell graft to a child with acute myeloid leukemia. CDR3 protein: CSVDWAGEQFF. The DNA for the CDR3 is TGCAGCGTTGATTGGGCAGGAGAGCAGTTCTTC.